This T cell receptor beta chain was retrieved from a study of blood T cell repertoires in COVID-19 (dated by TCRdb to the early 2020s). Study-wide context: Samples covering the acute and convalescent phases of COVID-19 were provided by collaborators in the United States, Italy and Spain. Samples came from the ongoing ImmuneRACE study (first 160 participants) plus 1,254 subjects from 6 global collaborators. The material from the prospective study consisted of cDNA or gDNA derived from T cells, B-cell-depleted T cells, or PBMCs. Deeply sampled blood TCRbeta repertoires from subjects exposed to, actively infected with, or recovered from COVID-19 were included in the dataset. Where HLA class I and class II types were available, the types were taken from metadata supplied by the sample provider, not from assay-based typing. Nearly every sample came with metadata listing a de-identified subject ID, COVID-19 status, age in years and sex. The repertoires were released in a freely available public database meant as a resource for research on the immune response to SARS-CoV-2.

Paper-wide results and their limitations: How much clinical and demographic metadata was included differed by source and by participant, and the metadata was provided uncurated.

V is cut by 0 bases and J by 10 bases, and the space between the germline ends is 16 bases. As encoded in the germline V gene, CDR1 is MGHRA while CDR2 is YSYEKL. Counted from cysteine to phenylalanine, this CDR3 has 15 amino acids. The kept DNA is CDR3 alone, 45 bases in frame from the first base. The immunoSEQ Assay, a bias-controlled multiplex PCR, was used to amplify TCRbeta CDR3 regions from genomic DNA. The paper's processing steps were these. The number of nucleated cells in each sample was estimated by amplification of reference gene primers within the assay. Sequence reads were collapsed and filtered to measure the absolute abundance of every unique TCRbeta CDR3 rearrangement. Productive Simpson clonality was computed per sample as the square root of Simpson's diversity index over productive rearrangements. TCRdb retrieved this table from immuneACCESS and kept in-frame rearrangements only. Not all clones are present; in checked studies, unresolved V genes account for under half, and no reason is known for the remainder. The V and J calls and clone size are taken from that table; D and trimming were inferred from the DNA. This sample is represented by 250,000 to 350,000 clones; roughly 83% of them were singletons. The ten biggest clones cover about 1.7% of the sample.

Whole blood was collected in K2EDTA tubes by collaborating institutions according to the institutions' own protocols. For TCRbeta analysis, collaborator samples were shipped as frozen whole blood, as isolated PBMCs, or as DNA extracted from either sample type. This clone was counted between two and nine times. What antigen it recognizes has not been identified. No clone much larger than this one lies a single base away; base qualities are absent. The sequence is built from TRBV4-1 and TRBJ1-5, with the D segment identity uncertain. This sequence was found in a woman aged 45-60 years with acute or convalescent COVID-19. Sequenced: peripheral blood. The DNA reads as follows: TGCGCCAGCAGCCAAGAAGTGAGCAGGAAAACCCCCCAGCATTTT. This is translated as CASSQEVSRKTPQHF.